What follows are 28 T cell receptor beta chains derived from one specimen sequenced in a study of blood T cell repertoires in COVID-19. Clones were read by immunoSEQ multiplex PCR, and TCRdb kept only the in-frame ones, dropping some. The repertoire has about 430,000 clones, about 90% of them found once; the top ten carry roughly 0.84%. Sequencing was performed on peripheral blood. Receptors were obtained from a man younger than 30 with COVID-19, enrolled during active disease.

The chain links TRBV19 to TRBJ2-2; 7 nucleotides line up with TRBD2. This CDR3 is 13 amino acids long. Per germline, CDR1 LNHDA and CDR2 SQIVND (reference sequence). The junction had 0 bases not matched to a gene; V was cut back by 7 bases and J by 1 base. Here the CDR3 DNA reads TGTGCCAGTACGGGAGGGAACACCGGGGAGCTGTTTTTT. Protein: CASTGGNTGELFF.

The rearrangement links TRBV5-4 to TRBJ2-2, with D perhaps TRBD2 (5 bases). Trimming left V 7 bases short and J 6 bases short, with 7 bases between. The CDR3 is 11 residues long. CDR1 and CDR2 from the germline V gene are SGHNT and YYREEE (reference sequence). CDR3 bases: TGTGCCAGCGGGGAGTCCGGGGAGCTGTTTTTT. Its protein is CASGESGELFF.

CDR3 DNA sequence: TGTGCCAGCAGCTTGCGGTGGACAACTAATGAAAAACTGTTTTTT. It specifies CASSLRWTTNEKLFF. The chain uses TRBV7-2 and TRBJ1-4; D is unresolved. Germline assignment: CDR1 SGHTA and CDR2 FQGNSA. The CDR3 extends over 15 amino acids. Trimming removed 3 bases from V and 0 bases from J, with 8 bases in between.

Only a few counts were recorded for this clone. This rearrangement joins TRBV7-8 to TRBJ2-3; 8 bases fit TRBD2. Germline loops: CDR1 SGHVS, CDR2 FQNEAQ. This CDR3 region has 18 residues. With 0 bases clipped from V and 3 bases from J, the junction kept 11 bases outside the gene matches. Here the CDR3 reads CASSLAPGTGLATDTQYF. DNA of the CDR3: TGTGCCAGCAGCTTAGCCCCCGGGACTGGACTAGCAACAGATACGCAGTATTTT.

The rearrangement uses TRBV6-5 and TRBJ1-3, with a tentative D call TRBD1 (5 bases). Trimming left V 4 bases short and J 1 base short, with 8 bases between. The CDR3 spans 14 residues. Germline V gives CDR1 MNHEY, CDR2 SVGAGI. The CDR3 bases are TGTGCCAGCAGTTCGGGGGGATCTGGAAACACCATATATTTT. This translates into CASSSGGSGNTIYF.

The chain couples TRBV2 to TRBJ1-4, with 10 positions matching TRBD1. The germline CDR1 and CDR2 sequences are SNHLY and FYNNEI. Trimming took 6 bases from V and 7 from J; bases not matched to a gene: 5. This CDR3 contains 14 residues. As DNA, the CDR3 is TGTGCCAGCAGGACCGACAGGGGGCGTGAAAAACTGTTTTTT. Protein product: CASRTDRGREKLFF.

The rearrangement links TRBV9 to TRBJ1-6, with D perhaps TRBD1 (6 bases). The CDR3 runs to 17 residues. V was cut by 3 bases and J by 11 bases, with 24 bases left in between. Germline V lookup: CDR1 SGDLS, CDR2 YYNGEE. DNA of the CDR3: TGTGCCAGCAGCGCGTTGGGGGGCAGCGGGGTTTCAGCACCCCTCCACTTT. This sequence encodes CASSALGGSGVSAPLHF.

V and J are TRBV5-5 and TRBJ1-4; TRBD1 aligns across 8 bases. With 4 bases clipped from V and 8 bases from J, the junction kept 10 bases outside the gene matches. This CDR3 is built from 15 residues. CDR1 and CDR2 (germline): SGHKS, YYEKEE (reference sequence). The CDR3 nucleotides are TGTGCCAGCAGCCCTGACAGGGGCGGAGACGAAAAACTGTTTTTT. Translating gives CASSPDRGGDEKLFF.

The genes are TRBV6-2 or TRBV6-3 and TRBJ1-1; possibly TRBD1 for D (5 bases). This CDR3 has 16 amino acids. Germline-derived CDR1 and CDR2 are MNHEY and SVGEGT. Trimming pared 6 bases from V and 0 bases from J, leaving 17 bases between. The CDR3 DNA reads as TGTGCCAGCAGCCCTTGGGGGAGGCCCATGAACACTGAAGCTTTCTTT. Amino acids: CASSPWGRPMNTEAFF.

This rearrangement joins TRBV5-1 to TRBJ1-3; tentatively, D is TRBD1 (5 bases). CDR3 length: 14 amino acids. V lost 3 bases and J lost 0, with 7 bases in between. Germline loops: CDR1 SGHRS, CDR2 YFSETQ. As DNA, the CDR3 is TGCGCCAGCAGCTGGGGCAGCTCTGGAAACACCATATATTTT. This encodes CASSWGSSGNTIYF.

V and J are TRBV5-5 and TRBJ1-2; D call uncertain. The CDR3 has 11 amino acids. Germline CDR1 is SGHKS and CDR2 is YYEKEE (reference sequence). Trimming took off 5 bases at V and 10 bases at J, with 12 bases between the two ends. The CDR3 sequence: CASRLLLHYTF. The CDR3 nucleotides read TGTGCCAGCAGGTTATTACTGCACTACACCTTC.

In its sample, this clone was seen many times. The chain carries TRBV7-9 and TRBJ2-2, with D maybe TRBD2 (5 bases). Germline V CDR1 and CDR2: SEHNR, FQNEAQ (reference sequence). V was trimmed by 0 bases and J by 2 bases, leaving 16 bases between them. The CDR3 is 18 residues long. The CDR3 region is CASSLAGGPNPNTGELFF. The CDR3 nucleotides are TGTGCCAGCAGCTTAGCCGGAGGCCCAAACCCTAACACCGGGGAGCTGTTTTTT.

This chain joins TRBV9 and TRBJ2-1, with TRBD2 matching 7 bases. The ends lost 4 bases at V and 7 bases at J; junction bases unmatched: 8. The V gene's germline CDR1 is SGDLS and CDR2 YYNGEE. The CDR3 is 14 amino acids. The CDR3: CASSRREQSNEQFF. CDR3 DNA: TGTGCCAGCAGCAGGCGGGAGCAATCAAATGAGCAGTTCTTC.

V usage is TRBV27 and J usage is TRBJ1-2, with 9 bases aligning to TRBD1. The V gene end was trimmed by 2 bases and the J gene end by 10 bases; junction bases not matched to a gene: 8. The CDR3 is 14 amino acids. Germline V gives CDR1 MNHEY, CDR2 SMNVEV (reference sequence). CDR3 sequence: CASSLPAGQGIYTF. The CDR3 DNA reads TGTGCCAGCAGTTTACCAGCAGGACAGGGGATCTACACCTTC.

The genes are TRBV6-5 and TRBJ2-1; TRBD2 agrees at 11 bases. The CDR3 runs 15 residues. Germline lookup yields CDR1 MNHEY and CDR2 SVGAGI. Germline trimming cut 5 bases from V and 4 bases from J; bases unmatched to any gene: 4. CDR3 coding DNA: TGTGCCAGCAGTCTGGGACTAGCGGAGTACAATGAGCAGTTCTTC. This translates into CASSLGLAEYNEQFF.

The CDR3 sequence: CASSVSRDRRFGEQYF. In nucleotides, the CDR3 is TGTGCCAGCAGCGTCAGCAGGGACAGGAGATTTGGAGAGCAGTACTTC. V usage is TRBV9 and J usage is TRBJ2-7, with 8 bases lining up with TRBD1. Germline lookup yields CDR1 SGDLS and CDR2 YYNGEE. The CDR3 consists of 16 residues. The trim removed 2 bases at V and 7 bases at J, leaving 14 bases unmatched.

This rearrangement joins TRBV6-2 or TRBV6-3 to TRBJ2-5; D not resolved. CDR1 MNHEY and CDR2 SVGEGT come from the germline V gene. Deletions cut 5 bases from V and 6 bases from J, with 13 bases between. The CDR3 is made up of 13 amino acids. In DNA form, the CDR3 reads TGTGCCAGCAGTACGGCTCAGGTTAAGACCCAGTACTTC. Residues: CASSTAQVKTQYF.

The J gene is TRBJ2-1, the V gene TRBV27; 9 bases line up with TRBD2. CDR3 size: 18 residues. V gave up 5 bases and J gave up 0 bases; unmatched junction bases: 11. The V gene's germline CDR1 is MNHEY and CDR2 SMNVEV (reference sequence). The CDR3, as DNA: TGTGCCAGCAGTAGGACTAGCGCTATTCTAAGCTCCTACAATGAGCAGTTCTTC. Translation gives CASSRTSAILSSYNEQFF.

The rearrangement links TRBV6-5 to TRBJ1-6; D unclear. V was shortened by 6 bases and J by 7 bases, with 16 bases between the two germline ends. The CDR3 length is 15 residues. The V gene's germline CDR1 is MNHEY and CDR2 SVGAGI. DNA for the CDR3: TGTGCCAGCAGACTAGACGGGGTCCCCAATTCACCCCTCCACTTT. Translating gives CASRLDGVPNSPLHF.

This chain connects TRBV12-5 to TRBJ2-2; 7 bases are shared with TRBD1. V shed 5 bases and J 5 bases; nucleotides not matched to a gene: 11. The CDR3 spans 16 residues. Germline lookup yields CDR1 LGHNT and CDR2 FRNRAP. CDR3 nucleotides: TGTGCTAGTGGTCCCCAGGGACAGCTGGGGACCGGGGAGCTGTTTTTT. Residues: CASGPQGQLGTGELFF.

The V call is TRBV24-1, the J call TRBJ2-3; tentatively, D is TRBD1 (5 bases). CDR3 length equals 15 residues. V lost 4 bases and J lost 3, with 13 bases in between. Per germline, CDR1 KGHDR and CDR2 SFDVKD. The CDR3 sequence is CATSDGWGGTDTQYF. For the CDR3, the DNA is TGTGCCACCAGTGACGGGTGGGGCGGAACAGATACGCAGTATTTT.

V gene TRBV6-2 or TRBV6-3 combines with J gene TRBJ2-5; maybe TRBD2 (6 bases). Germline V CDR1 and CDR2: MNHEY, SVGEGT. The ends were cut back, 5 bases at V and 5 bases at J, with 12 bases in the middle. This CDR3 contains 13 residues. CDR3 DNA sequence: TGTGCCAGCAGTGCGACTAGATTGGAGACCCAGTACTTC. Translating it yields CASSATRLETQYF.

This rearrangement joins TRBV28 to TRBJ2-1, with TRBD2 identical over 10 bases. Germline CDR1 and CDR2: MDHEN and SYDVKM. The CDR3 has 16 residues. The V and J ends lost 7 bases and 0 bases, in that order; junction bases with no gene match: 6. CDR3 in amino acids: CASKRTSGSSYNEQFF. CDR3 in DNA: TGTGCCAGCAAACGGACTAGCGGAAGCTCCTACAATGAGCAGTTCTTC.

The gene calls are TRBV7-2 and TRBJ2-5, with 8 bases that match TRBD2. J gave up 0 bases and V 1 base, and 4 bases lay outside the gene matches. Germline lookup yields CDR1 SGHTA and CDR2 FQGNSA. This CDR3 has 16 amino acids. The CDR3 loop reads CASSLGPSGYQETQYF. CDR3 in DNA: TGTGCCAGCAGCTTAGGGCCTAGCGGGTACCAAGAGACCCAGTACTTC.

The CDR3 DNA is TGCAGTGCTAGTAAGGAAGGACTAGCGGAGCTTCAAGAGACCCAGTACTTC. It is translated as CSASKEGLAELQETQYF. V gene TRBV20-1 combines with J gene TRBJ2-5; 10 nucleotides agree with TRBD2. V shed 3 bases, J shed 2 bases, and the junction held 12 bases outside the gene matches. Germline-derived CDR1 and CDR2 are DFQATT and SNEGSKA (reference sequence). The CDR3 extends over 17 amino acids.

This chain uses TRBV6-2 or TRBV6-3 with TRBJ2-7, with D maybe TRBD1 (6 bases). Germline V gene sequence: CDR1 MNHEY, CDR2 SVGEGT. The CDR3 is made up of 14 amino acids. V shed 0 bases and J shed 4 bases, with 10 bases lying between them. The CDR3 loop is CASSYSWGPYEQYF. The DNA of the CDR3 is TGTGCCAGCAGTTACTCGTGGGGGCCTTACGAGCAGTACTTC.

V is TRBV29-1 and J is TRBJ1-1; D gene unclear. CDR1 and CDR2 from the germline V gene are SQVTM and ANQGSEA. Deletions cut 2 bases from V and 4 bases from J, with 11 bases between. CDR3 length: 13 amino acids. The CDR3 DNA sequence: TGCAGCGTTGAATTGCCTCTAGGCACTGAAGCTTTCTTT. This translates into CSVELPLGTEAFF.

This clone was detected a few times. The V call is TRBV9, the J call TRBJ1-1; 7 nucleotides match TRBD1. The CDR3 covers 14 residues. Trimming removed 3 bases from V and 1 base from J; junction bases left unmatched: 3. Germline-derived CDR1 and CDR2 are SGDLS and YYNGEE. CDR3 DNA: TGTGCCAGCAGCGGGGGACAGCAGAACACTGAAGCTTTCTTT. This encodes CASSGGQQNTEAFF. The complete variable domain, with remaining parts taken from reference TRBV9 and TRBJ1-1, reads DSGVTQTPKHLITATGQRVTLRCSPRSGDLSVYWYQQSLDQGLQFLIQYYNGEERAKGNILERFSAQQFPDLHSELNLSSLELGDSALYFCASSGGQQNTEAFFGQGTRLTVV.